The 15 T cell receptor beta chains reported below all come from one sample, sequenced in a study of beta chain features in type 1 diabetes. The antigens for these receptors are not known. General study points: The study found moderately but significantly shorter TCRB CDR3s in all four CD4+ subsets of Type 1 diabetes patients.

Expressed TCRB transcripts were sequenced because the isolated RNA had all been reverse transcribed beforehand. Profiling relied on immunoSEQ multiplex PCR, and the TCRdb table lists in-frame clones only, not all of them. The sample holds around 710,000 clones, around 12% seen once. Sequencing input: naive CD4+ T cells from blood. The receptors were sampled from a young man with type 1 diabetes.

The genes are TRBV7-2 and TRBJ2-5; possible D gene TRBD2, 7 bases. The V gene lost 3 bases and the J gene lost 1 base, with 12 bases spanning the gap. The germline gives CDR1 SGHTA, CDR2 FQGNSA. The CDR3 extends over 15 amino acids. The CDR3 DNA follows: TGTGCCAGCAGCTTCGCCGGGGGGCTCCAAGAGACCCAGTACTTC. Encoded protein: CASSFAGGLQETQYF.

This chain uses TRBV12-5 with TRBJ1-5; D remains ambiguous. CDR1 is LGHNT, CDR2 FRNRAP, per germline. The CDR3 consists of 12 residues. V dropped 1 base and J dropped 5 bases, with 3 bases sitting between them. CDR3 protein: CASGLGHQPQHF. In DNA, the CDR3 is TGTGCTAGTGGTTTGGGTCATCAGCCCCAGCATTTT.

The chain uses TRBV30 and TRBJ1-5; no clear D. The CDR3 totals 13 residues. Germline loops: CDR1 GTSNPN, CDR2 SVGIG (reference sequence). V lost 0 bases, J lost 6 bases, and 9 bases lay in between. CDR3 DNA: TGTGCCTGGAGTGTTCGAGAAGCTCAGCCCCAGCATTTT. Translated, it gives CAWSVREAQPQHF.

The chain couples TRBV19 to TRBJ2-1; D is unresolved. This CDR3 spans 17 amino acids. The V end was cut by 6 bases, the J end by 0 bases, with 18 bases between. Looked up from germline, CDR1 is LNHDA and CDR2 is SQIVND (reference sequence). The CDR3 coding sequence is TGTGCCAGTAGCCCCCCTTCAGTGGGAAGCTCCTACAATGAGCAGTTCTTC. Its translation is CASSPPSVGSSYNEQFF.

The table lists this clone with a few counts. CDR3 nucleotide sequence: TGTGCCAGCGGGAGTGGGTATGAGCAGTTCTTC. As protein: CASGSGYEQFF. The chain joins TRBV7-3 to TRBJ2-1, with D possibly being TRBD2 (5 bases). Trimming shortened V by 8 bases and J by 8 bases, and 10 bases separated the two germline ends. There are 11 residues in the CDR3. Germline V gives CDR1 SGHTA, CDR2 FQGTGA.

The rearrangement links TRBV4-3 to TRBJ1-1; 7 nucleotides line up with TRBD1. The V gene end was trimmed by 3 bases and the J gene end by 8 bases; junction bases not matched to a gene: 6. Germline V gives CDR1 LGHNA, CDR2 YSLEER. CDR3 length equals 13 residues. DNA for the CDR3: TGCGCCAGCAGCCAGGAGGACAGGTGGGAAGCTTTCTTT. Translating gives CASSQEDRWEAFF.

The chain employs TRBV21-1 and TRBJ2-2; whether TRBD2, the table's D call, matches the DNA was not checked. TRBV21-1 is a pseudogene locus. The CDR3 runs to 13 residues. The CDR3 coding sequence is TGTGCCAGCAAAGCGGCTAACACCGGGGAGCTGTTTTTT. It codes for CASKAANTGELFF.

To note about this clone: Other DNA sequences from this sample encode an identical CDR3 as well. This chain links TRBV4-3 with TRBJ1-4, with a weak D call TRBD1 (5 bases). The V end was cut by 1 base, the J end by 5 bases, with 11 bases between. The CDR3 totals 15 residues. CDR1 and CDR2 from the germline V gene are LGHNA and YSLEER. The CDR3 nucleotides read TGCGCCAGCAGCCAAGGAACAGGCCTAAATGAAAAACTGTTTTTT. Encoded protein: CASSQGTGLNEKLFF.

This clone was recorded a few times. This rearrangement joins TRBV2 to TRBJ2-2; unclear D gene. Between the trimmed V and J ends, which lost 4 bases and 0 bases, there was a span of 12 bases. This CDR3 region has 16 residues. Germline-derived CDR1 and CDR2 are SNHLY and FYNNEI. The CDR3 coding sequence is TGTGCCAGCAGTGTGGACCGGGCCTCGAACACCGGGGAGCTGTTTTTT. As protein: CASSVDRASNTGELFF. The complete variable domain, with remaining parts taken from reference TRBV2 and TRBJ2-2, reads EPEVTQTPSHQVTQMGQEVILRCVPISNHLYFYWYRQILGQKVEFLVSFYNNEISEKSEIFDDQFSVERPDGSNFTLKIRSTKLEDSAMYFCASSVDRASNTGELFFGEGSRLTVL.

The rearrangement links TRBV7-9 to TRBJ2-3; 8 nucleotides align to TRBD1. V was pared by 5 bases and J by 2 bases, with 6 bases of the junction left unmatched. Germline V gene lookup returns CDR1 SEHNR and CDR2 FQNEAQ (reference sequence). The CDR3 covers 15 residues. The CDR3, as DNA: TGTGCCAGCAGCACCGGGACAGGATACACAGATACGCAGTATTTT. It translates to CASSTGTGYTDTQYF.

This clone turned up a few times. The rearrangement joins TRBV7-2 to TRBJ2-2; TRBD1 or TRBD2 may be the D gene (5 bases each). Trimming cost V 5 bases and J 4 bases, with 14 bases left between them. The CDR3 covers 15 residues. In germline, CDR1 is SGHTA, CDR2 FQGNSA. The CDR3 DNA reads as TGTGCCAGCAGCCCCCTCATGAGGGGCACCGGGGAGCTGTTTTTT. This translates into CASSPLMRGTGELFF.

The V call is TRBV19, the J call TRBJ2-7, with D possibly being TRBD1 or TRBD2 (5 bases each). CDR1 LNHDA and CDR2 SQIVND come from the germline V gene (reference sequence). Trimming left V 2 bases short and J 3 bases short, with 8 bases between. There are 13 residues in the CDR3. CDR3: CASSIRGGYEQYF. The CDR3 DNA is TGTGCCAGTAGTATACGTGGGGGCTACGAGCAGTACTTC.

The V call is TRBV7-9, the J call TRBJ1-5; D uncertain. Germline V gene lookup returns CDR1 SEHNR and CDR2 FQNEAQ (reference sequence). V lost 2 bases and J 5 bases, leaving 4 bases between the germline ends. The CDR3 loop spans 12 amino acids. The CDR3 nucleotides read TGTGCCAGCAGCTTAAGGGATCAGCCCCAGCATTTT. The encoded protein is CASSLRDQPQHF.

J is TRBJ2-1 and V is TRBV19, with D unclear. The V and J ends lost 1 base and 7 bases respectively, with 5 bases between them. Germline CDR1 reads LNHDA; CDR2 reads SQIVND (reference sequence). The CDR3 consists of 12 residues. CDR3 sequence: CASSIVQNEQFF. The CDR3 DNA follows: TGTGCCAGTAGTATAGTCCAGAATGAGCAGTTCTTC.

The CDR3 nucleotides read TGTGCCTGGAGCCCTCCGGGAGAAAAACTGTTTTTT. It is translated as CAWSPPGEKLFF. The chain combines TRBV30 with TRBJ1-4, with D unclear. The CDR3 contains 12 residues. V gave up 3 bases and J gave up 8 bases, with 10 bases separating them. CDR1 is GTSNPN and CDR2 is SVGIG in the germline V gene (reference sequence). The full variable domain, its missing parts supplied by reference TRBV30 and TRBJ1-4, is SQTIHQWPATLVQPVGSPLSLECTVEGTSNPNLYWYRQAAGRGLQLLFYSVGIGQISSEVPQNLSASRPQDRQFILSSKKLLLSDSGFYLCAWSPPGEKLFFGSGTQLSVL.